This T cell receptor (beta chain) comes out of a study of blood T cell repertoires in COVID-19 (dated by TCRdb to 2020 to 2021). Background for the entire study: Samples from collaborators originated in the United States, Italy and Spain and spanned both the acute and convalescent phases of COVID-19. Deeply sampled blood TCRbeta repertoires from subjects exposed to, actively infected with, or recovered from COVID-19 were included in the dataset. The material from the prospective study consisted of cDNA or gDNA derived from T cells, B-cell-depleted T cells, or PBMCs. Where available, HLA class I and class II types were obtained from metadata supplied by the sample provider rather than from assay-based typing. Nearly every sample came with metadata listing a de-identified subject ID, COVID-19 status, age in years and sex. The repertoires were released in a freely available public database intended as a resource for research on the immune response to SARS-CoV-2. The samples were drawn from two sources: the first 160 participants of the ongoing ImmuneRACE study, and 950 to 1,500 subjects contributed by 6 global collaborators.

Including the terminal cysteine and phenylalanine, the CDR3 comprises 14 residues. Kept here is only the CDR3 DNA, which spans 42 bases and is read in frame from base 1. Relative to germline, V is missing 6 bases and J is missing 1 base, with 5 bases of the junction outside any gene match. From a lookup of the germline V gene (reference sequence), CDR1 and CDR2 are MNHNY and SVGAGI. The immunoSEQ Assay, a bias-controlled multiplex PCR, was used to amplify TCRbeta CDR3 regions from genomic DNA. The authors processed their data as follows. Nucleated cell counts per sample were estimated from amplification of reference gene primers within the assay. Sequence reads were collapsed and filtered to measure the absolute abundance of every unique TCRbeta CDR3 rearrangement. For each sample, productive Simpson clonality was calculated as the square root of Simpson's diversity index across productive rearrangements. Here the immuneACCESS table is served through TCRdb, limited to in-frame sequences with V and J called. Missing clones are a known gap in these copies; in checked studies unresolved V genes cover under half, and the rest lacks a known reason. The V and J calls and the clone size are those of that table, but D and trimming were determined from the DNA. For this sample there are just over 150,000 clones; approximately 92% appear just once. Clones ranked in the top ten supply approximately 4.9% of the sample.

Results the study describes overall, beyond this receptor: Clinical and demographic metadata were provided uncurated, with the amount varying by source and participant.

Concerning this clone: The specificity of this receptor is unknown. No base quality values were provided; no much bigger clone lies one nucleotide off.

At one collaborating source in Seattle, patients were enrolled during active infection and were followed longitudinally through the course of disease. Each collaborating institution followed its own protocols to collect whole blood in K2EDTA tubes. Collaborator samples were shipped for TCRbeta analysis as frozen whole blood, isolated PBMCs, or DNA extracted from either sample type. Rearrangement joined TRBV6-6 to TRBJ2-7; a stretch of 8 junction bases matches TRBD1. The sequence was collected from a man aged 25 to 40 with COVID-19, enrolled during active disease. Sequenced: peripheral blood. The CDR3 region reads CASRDRDSSYEQYF. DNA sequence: TGTGCCAGCAGGGACAGGGATTCGTCCTACGAGCAGTACTTC.